Sequencing of this T cell receptor beta chain was carried out in a study of blood T cell repertoires in COVID-19. Overall study: From the United States, Italy and Spain came samples of acute and convalescent COVID-19. T cells, B-cell-depleted T cells, or PBMCs supplied cDNA or gDNA.

Methods used by the authors: Quantification of nucleated cells was approximated via reference gene primer amplification. Method: immunoSEQ multiplex PCR; TCRdb's copy keeps in-frame clones and lacks some. Clone size and the V and J calls come from that table; the DNA yielded D and trimming. This sample has 50,000 to 70,000 clones, with 84% found just once. The ends lost 2 bases at V and 3 bases at J; junction bases unmatched: 0. This CDR3 region has 13 residues. Germline CDR1 reads LNHDA; CDR2 reads SQIVND (reference sequence). The chain is built from TRBV19 and TRBJ1-2, with 7 bases lining up with TRBD1. The sequenced sample consisted of peripheral blood. The source of this sequence is an older woman with acute or convalescent COVID-19. CDR3 sequence (DNA): TGTGCCAGTAGTATAACAGGGGACTATGGCTACACCTTC. This gives the protein CASSITGDYGYTF. The full variable domain, rest sourced from reference TRBV19 and TRBJ1-2, is DGGITQSPKYLFRKEGQNVTLSCEQNLNHDAMYWYRQDPGQGLRLIYYSQIVNDFQKGDIAEGYSVSREKKESFPLTVTSAQKNPTAFYLCASSITGDYGYTFGSGTRLTVV.